This T cell receptor beta chain derives from a study of Graves' ophthalmopathy and Graves' hyperthyroidism. Study-level results: The model forecast ophthalmopathy progression, reaching around 66% sensitivity and approximately 72% specificity. Detection in blood was also observed for most expanded thyroid clonotypes above 0.001 frequency.

This clonotype has ten or more counts. Its antigen is not identified. The germline gives CDR1 SGDLS, CDR2 YYNGEE. There are 14 residues in the CDR3. The V gene end was trimmed by 2 bases and the J gene end by 1 base; junction bases not matched to a gene: 2. The authors amplified TCR beta CDR3 regions from RNA transcripts. After a first-round RT-PCR with HTBI primers, a second-round multiplex PCR was run. TCRdb re-called the multiplex PCR reads with MiXCR, one entry per CDR3 protein. The data show around 1,000,000 distinct CDR3 sequences, with about 38% seen just once and 11% held by the top ten. Other autoimmune diseases, uncontrolled infections, pregnancy and lactation each led to patient exclusion. Physicians reached a diagnosis by relying on clinical symptoms, serum thyroxine, TRAb, thyroid ultrasound and orbital computed tomography.

The source is an adult man with Graves' hyperthyroidism. Sequencing was performed on peripheral blood or thyroid tissue (not recorded which). The chain combines TRBV9 with TRBJ2-7, with 8 bases identical to TRBD2. CDR3 residues: CASSVSGASYEQYF. The CDR3 DNA reads TGTGCCAGCAGCGTTAGCGGGGCGTCCTACGAGCAGTACTTC.